This T cell receptor (beta chain) was identified during a study of radiation and T cells in renal cell carcinoma. The CDR3 loop spans 12 amino acids. Germline CDR1 SGDLS, CDR2 YYNGEE. V was pared by 0 bases and J by 9 bases, with 7 bases between. The time point is: baseline pretreatment blood. Treatment in this sample: 15 Gy SBRT to primary tumor, nephrectomy 4 weeks later. The tumor was a clear cell renal cell carcinoma. As regards this clone: Other DNA sequences in this specimen translate into the identical CDR3.

Using immunoSEQ multiplex PCR, the repertoire was profiled, and TCRdb retains in-frame clones only, with some absent. The sample contains about 140,000 clones, 70% to 90% of which appear only once. The TCR comes from a woman aged 50 to 65 with renal cell carcinoma. The chain is built from TRBV9 and TRBJ2-1; no clear D. The sample in question was blood, obtained from a patient whose treatment included radiotherapy and nephrectomy. The DNA for the CDR3 is TGTGCCAGCAGCGTAGTTAGTGGTGAGCAGTTCTTC. This codes for CASSVVSGEQFF. Full variable domain (missing parts from reference TRBV9 and TRBJ2-1): DSGVTQTPKHLITATGQRVTLRCSPRSGDLSVYWYQQSLDQGLQFLIQYYNGEERAKGNILERFSAQQFPDLHSELNLSSLELGDSALYFCASSVVSGEQFFGPGTRLTVL.